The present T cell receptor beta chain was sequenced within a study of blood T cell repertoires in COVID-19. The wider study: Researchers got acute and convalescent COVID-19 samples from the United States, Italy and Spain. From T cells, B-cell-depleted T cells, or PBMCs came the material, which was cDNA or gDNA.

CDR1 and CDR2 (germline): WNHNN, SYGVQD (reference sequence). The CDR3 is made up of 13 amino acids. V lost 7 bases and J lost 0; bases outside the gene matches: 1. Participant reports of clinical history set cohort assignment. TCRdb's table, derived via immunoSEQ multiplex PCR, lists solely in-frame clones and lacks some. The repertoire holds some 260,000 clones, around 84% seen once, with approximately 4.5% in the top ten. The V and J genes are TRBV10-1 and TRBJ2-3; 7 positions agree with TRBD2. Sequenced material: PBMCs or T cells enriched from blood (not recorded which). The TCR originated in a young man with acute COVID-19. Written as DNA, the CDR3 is TGCGCCAGCACGCGGGGGAGCACAGATACGCAGTATTTT. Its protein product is CASTRGSTDTQYF.